One and the same sample provided the 20 T cell receptor beta chains below, sequenced in a study of blood T cells in healthy people across ages. The second PCR ran 7 to 11 cycles with a sample-barcoded 5' primer and J-beta primers. TCRdb called the 5' RACE reads again in MiXCR, with one record for every CDR3 protein. The table includes fewer than 900,000 distinct CDR3 sequences, 35% to 40% detected once. Material for sequencing was blood. Receptor source: a man younger than 35 in good health.

Concerning this clonotype itself: This could be a read error, since a much larger clone is one nucleotide away. J is TRBJ2-1 and V is TRBV29-1, with 8 positions matching TRBD1. CDR3 size: 13 residues. The V gene's germline CDR1 is SQVTM and CDR2 ANQGSEA. The CDR3 here is CSSRQGSYNAQFF. CDR3 DNA sequence: TGCAGCAGCAGACAGGGGTCCTACAATGCGCAGTTCTTC.

The gene calls are TRBV7-2 and TRBJ1-2; the D gene is possibly TRBD1 (6 bases). The germline CDR1 and CDR2 sequences are SGHTA and FQGNSA. CDR3 length: 12 residues. Trimming took 9 bases from V and 5 from J, leaving 13 bases between them. This chain's CDR3 is CAREAGAYGYTF. CDR3 nucleotide sequence: TGTGCCAGAGAGGCAGGGGCATATGGCTACACCTTC.

The chain employs TRBV6-2 or TRBV6-3 and TRBJ1-2; perhaps TRBD1 as D (6 bases). The CDR3 covers 13 residues. Trimming pared 8 bases from V and 8 bases from J, leaving 18 bases between. The germline gives CDR1 MNHEY, CDR2 SVGEGT. The CDR3 bases are TGTGCCAGCCAGTGGGGGGCAGGAGGAGGCTACACCTTC. It specifies CASQWGAGGGYTF.

This clonotype has more than one count but fewer than ten. This CDR3 reads CASRQGVYGYTF. The CDR3 DNA sequence: TGTGCCAGCCGGCAGGGAGTCTATGGCTACACCTTC. This chain uses TRBV12-3 or TRBV12-4 with TRBJ1-2; D is possibly TRBD1 (5 bases). The CDR3 covers 12 residues. V lost 8 bases and J 4 bases, leaving 11 bases between the germline ends.

CDR3 coding DNA: TGCGCCAGCAGCCAAGCTGACGGGACAGGTCAACACGAGCAGTACTTC. Its protein is CASSQADGTGQHEQYF. J is TRBJ2-7 and V is TRBV4-1; 8 positions match TRBD1. Looked up from germline, CDR1 is MGHRA and CDR2 is YSYEKL. The V segment lost 1 base and the J segment 5 bases; nucleotides outside the gene matches: 10. The CDR3 spans 16 residues.

The CDR3 protein is CAWSVGGSYEQYF. The DNA for the CDR3 is TGTGCCTGGAGTGTCGGGGGGTCCTACGAGCAGTACTTC. This chain joins TRBV30 and TRBJ2-7; 7 positions match TRBD2. This CDR3 has 13 amino acids. The V and J ends lost 0 bases and 1 base, in that order; junction bases with no gene match: 0. Germline V gives CDR1 GTSNPN, CDR2 SVGIG (reference sequence).

In this sample, this clonotype turned up once. V is TRBV5-5 and J is TRBJ1-3; 7 bases are a match to TRBD1. Trimming cost V 3 bases and J 3 bases; bases outside gene matches: 6. Per the germline V gene, CDR1 is SGHKS and CDR2 is YYEKEE (reference sequence). The CDR3 runs 15 residues. In DNA, the CDR3 is TGTGCCAGCAGCTACACAGGGGAATATGGAAACACCATATATTTT. It is translated as CASSYTGEYGNTIYF.

This clonotype was detected ten times or more. J is TRBJ2-3 and V is TRBV20-1; D is possibly TRBD2 (6 bases). There are 15 residues in the CDR3. V was clipped by 3 bases and J by 2 bases, with 15 bases between them. Germline lookup yields CDR1 DFQATT and CDR2 SNEGSKA (reference sequence). CDR3 in DNA: TGCAGTGCTAGTGGCGGGGCGGGGATCACAGATACGCAGTATTTT. Protein sequence: CSASGGAGITDTQYF.

Concerning this clonotype itself: Compared with germline, one end of the junction differs, possibly owing to a read error. This sequence joins TRBV5-1 and TRBJ2-1, with D possibly TRBD1 on 6 matching bases. There are 14 residues in the CDR3. Germline assignment: CDR1 SGHRS and CDR2 YFSETQ. CDR3 sequence reads: CTSSLGAGSSEQFF. The CDR3, as DNA: TGCACCAGCAGCTTGGGGGCAGGGTCAAGTGAGCAGTTCTTC.

The table lists this clonotype with many counts. The chain is built from TRBV4-1 and TRBJ2-1; 8 bases are a match to TRBD2. This CDR3 has 17 amino acids. Trimming took 1 base from V and 8 from J; bases not matched to a gene: 13. Germline CDR1 and CDR2: MGHRA and YSYEKL. Here the CDR3 reads CASSQVAPAGGVYEQFF. CDR3 bases: TGCGCCAGCAGCCAAGTAGCCCCCGCGGGGGGTGTATATGAGCAGTTCTTC.

In regard to this clonotype: A much larger clone is a single base away; this may be a read error. V usage is TRBV20-1 and J usage is TRBJ2-5; 9 nucleotides agree with TRBD2. The CDR3 contains 15 residues. Germline V gene lookup returns CDR1 DFQATT and CDR2 SNEGSKA (reference sequence). The V segment lost 2 bases and the J segment 11 bases; nucleotides outside the gene matches: 15. The CDR3 DNA reads as TGCAGTGCTAGATCTAGCGGGGACCCCTACAATGAGCAGTACTTC. Its translation: CSARSSGDPYNEQYF.

Only a few counts were recorded for this clonotype. V and J are TRBV12-3 or TRBV12-4 and TRBJ2-1; 9 bases are a match to TRBD1. The CDR3 sequence is 14 residues long. After removal of 5 bases from V and 6 bases from J, the junction contained 5 bases not matched to a gene. CDR3 sequence reads: CASSLPGQGNEQFF. In DNA, the CDR3 is TGTGCCAGCAGTCTACCGGGACAGGGCAATGAGCAGTTCTTC.

At least ten counts were recorded for this clonotype. This chain links TRBV2 with TRBJ2-7; TRBD2 is a possible D gene (6 bases). Trimming removed 7 bases from V and 0 bases from J, with 10 bases in between. Germline-derived CDR1 and CDR2 are SNHLY and FYNNEI. This CDR3 has 13 amino acids. CDR3 nucleotides: TGTGCCAGCATTGGGGGGAGCTCCTACGAGCAGTACTTC. Its protein is CASIGGSSYEQYF.

The rearrangement joins TRBV5-1 to TRBJ2-1; no firm D call. The V end was cut by 4 bases, the J end by 4 bases, with 9 bases between. CDR1 SGHRS and CDR2 YFSETQ come from the germline V gene. The CDR3 length is 13 residues. The CDR3 coding sequence is TGCGCCAGCAGCCCCCCTGTATACAATGAGCAGTTCTTC. Amino acids: CASSPPVYNEQFF.

This clonotype has ten or more counts. The chain recombines TRBV4-1 with TRBJ1-2; D gene unclear. V lost 3 bases to trimming and J lost 7 bases, with 18 bases between them. The CDR3 runs 15 residues. The germline CDR1 and CDR2 sequences are MGHRA and YSYEKL. The DNA for the CDR3 is TGCGCCAGCAGCCACCCCCCCGTTCGGTCTTCTGGCTACACCTTC. This gives the protein CASSHPPVRSSGYTF.

The V call is TRBV19, the J call TRBJ2-3, with TRBD2 matching 9 bases. From germline, CDR1 is LNHDA and CDR2 SQIVND (reference sequence). The trim removed 6 bases at V and 2 bases at J, leaving 9 bases unmatched. This CDR3 region has 16 residues. DNA of the CDR3: TGTGCCAGTAGAACTAACCTAGCGGGGACCACAGATACGCAGTATTTT. It is translated as CASRTNLAGTTDTQYF.

This chain uses TRBV4-2 with TRBJ1-2, with D possibly being TRBD1 (6 bases). CDR3 length: 17 residues. The V gene lost 3 bases and the J gene lost 0 bases, with 17 bases spanning the gap. CDR1 is LGHNA and CDR2 is YNFKEQ in the germline V gene. This chain's CDR3 is CASSQLPDRVANYGYTF. The DNA of the CDR3 is TGTGCCAGCAGCCAGCTCCCGGACAGAGTAGCTAACTATGGCTACACCTTC.

The CDR3 spells CSVATGGFSTGELFF. CDR3 sequence (DNA): TGCAGCGTCGCCACAGGGGGTTTTAGCACCGGGGAGCTGTTTTTT. The rearrangement links TRBV29-1 to TRBJ2-2; 8 bases match TRBD1. V gave up 6 bases and J gave up 4 bases; unmatched junction bases: 10. Germline CDR1 reads SQVTM; CDR2 reads ANQGSEA. This CDR3 has 15 residues.

This clonotype appeared a few times. This chain connects TRBV5-1 to TRBJ1-3; 7 nucleotides align to TRBD1. The CDR3 runs 15 residues. The V gene's germline CDR1 is SGHRS and CDR2 YFSETQ. The ends lost 0 bases at V and 5 bases at J; junction bases unmatched: 5. The CDR3 is CASSLGDRTRNTIYF. The DNA of the CDR3 is TGCGCCAGCAGCTTGGGGGACAGAACCCGAAACACCATATATTTT.

This clonotype was counted only a few times. This chain joins TRBV7-2 and TRBJ2-3; 9 bases line up with TRBD2. This CDR3 is 17 amino acids long. V lost 1 base and J lost 6; bases outside the gene matches: 11. The germline CDR1 and CDR2 sequences are SGHTA and FQGNSA. CDR3 protein: CASSLEASGDLGDTQYF. CDR3 in DNA: TGTGCCAGCAGCTTAGAGGCTAGCGGGGACCTCGGGGATACGCAGTATTTT.